This entry concerns a single T cell receptor beta chain. Trimming removed 2 bases at V and 4 bases at J, with 18 bases between. Germline assignment: CDR1 LNHNV and CDR2 YYDKDF (reference sequence). This CDR3 region has 17 residues. The source of the sample is a study of cytomegalovirus exposure and HLA in healthy donors. 60 Vbeta and 13 Jbeta primers were used in PCR. Sequenced by immunoSEQ multiplex PCR; TCRdb stores in-frame clones only, minus some. The sample holds 150,000 to 200,000 clones, roughly four fifths seen once. This clonotype was sampled from a man between 18 and 35 years old in good health and CMV-seronegative. Input material: PBMCs. The V call is TRBV15, the J call TRBJ1-5; D might be TRBD1 (5 bases). The CDR3 is CATSRSYRDSGNQPQHF. The CDR3 DNA sequence: TGTGCCACCAGCAGATCGTACCGGGACTCAGGGAATCAGCCCCAGCATTTT.